The present entry profiles one T cell receptor (beta chain) with its context. Its antigen is unidentified. The sample originates from a study of vaccination and CD4 T cells after COVID-19. Overall study: SARS-CoV-2 was confirmed by nasal swab PCR; disease was mild in several, severe in one. Median time from COVID diagnosis to post-COVID sampling was 101 days (35 to 161).

TCRdb fed the PCR reads into MiXCR, producing one record per CDR3 protein. The sample holds about 15,000 distinct CDR3 sequences, 66% seen once. V gave up 5 bases and J gave up 7 bases; unmatched junction bases: 4. The germline CDR1 and CDR2 sequences are KGHDR and SFDVKD. CDR3 length equals 15 residues. The study's findings and limits: Spike mono-reactivity was found in 304 of the 307 vaccine-specific clones identified in convalescent patients.

This sequence joins TRBV24-1 and TRBJ2-1; 13 positions match TRBD2. This TCR derives from a human donor who had recovered from COVID-19. The source was CD4+ T cells from blood, collected after SARS-CoV-2 vaccination. The CDR3 DNA is TGTGCCACCAGTGCACTAGCGGGAGGGCCTAATGAGCAGTTCTTC. This sequence encodes CATSALAGGPNEQFF.